The T cell receptor beta chain under discussion was sequenced for a study of shared clonotypes between healthy human individuals. Overall study results and limits: Donor scarcity curtailed the genetic and exposure-history diversity represented herein.

Germline V gene sequence: CDR1 SGDLS, CDR2 YYNGEE. The CDR3 consists of 15 residues. V trimming: 3 bases; J trimming: 2 bases; junction bases outside the gene matches: 4. Of note for this clone: Its antigen is undetermined.

Repertoires were generated with immunoSEQ multiplex PCR, while TCRdb's copy carries only in-frame clones and drops some. Found here are approximately 2.4 million clones, roughly 95% of them singletons; the top ten hold roughly 0.13%. The clonotype was recovered from a man aged 18 to 29 in good health. The chain links TRBV9 to TRBJ2-1, with 8 bases that match TRBD1. Specimen: naive CD4+ T cells sorted from blood. Noted subset: CD45RA+ positively selected. In DNA, the CDR3 is TGTGCCAGCAGCGCCGGACAGGGCCCCTACAATGAGCAGTTCTTC. This sequence encodes CASSAGQGPYNEQFF.